These T cell receptor beta chains were read from a single sample in a study of regulatory T cells in long-lasting Graves disease. TCRdb re-derived calls from the multiplex PCR reads in MiXCR, one entry per CDR3 protein. This sample yields almost 450,000 distinct CDR3 sequences, of which about 15% are seen a single time; about 10% belongs to the top ten. This sample also appeared in a second study, on T cells in Graves' hyperthyroidism and ophthalmopathy.

This specimen consisted of peripheral blood mononuclear cells (PBMCs), obtained at new diagnosis, from a patient treated with antithyroid drugs. These receptors were obtained from a woman between 25 and 40 years old with Graves disease. The CDR3 runs from the conserved cysteine through the conserved F or W. Each record gives: V gene, clone size, J gene, D gene, CDR3 protein, CDR3 DNA. A D gene is named only where the DNA matches it firmly. The size field is filled for only some rows; it gives once, few, many or a size class.

v_gene: TRBV28
abundance: many
j_gene: TRBJ1-5
d_gene: .
CDR3aa: CASSLSSGIQPQHF
CDR3nt: TGTGCCAGCAGTTTATCCTCAGGGATTCAGCCCCAGCATTTT

v_gene: TRBV6-1
abundance: once
j_gene: TRBJ2-1
d_gene: TRBD2
CDR3aa: CASSEGTSGRAYNEQFF
CDR3nt: TGTGCCAGCAGTGAAGGGACTAGCGGGAGGGCCTACAATGAGCAGTTCTTC

v_gene: TRBV20-1
abundance: many
j_gene: TRBJ2-5
d_gene: TRBD2
CDR3aa: CSPGLAEETQYF
CDR3nt: TGCAGCCCTGGGCTAGCGGAAGAGACCCAGTACTTC

v_gene: TRBV3-1
abundance: .
j_gene: TRBJ1-1
d_gene: TRBD1
CDR3aa: CASSQPTGGETEAFF
CDR3nt: TGTGCCAGCAGCCAGCCCACAGGGGGGGAGACTGAAGCTTTCTTT

v_gene: TRBV7-2
abundance: many
j_gene: TRBJ2-3
d_gene: .
CDR3aa: CASSVDYTDTQYF
CDR3nt: TGTGCCAGCAGCGTAGACTACACAGATACGCAGTATTTT

v_gene: TRBV13
abundance: many
j_gene: TRBJ2-7
d_gene: TRBD2
CDR3aa: CASSPASGSSYEQYF
CDR3nt: TGTGCCAGCAGCCCCGCTAGCGGAAGCTCCTACGAGCAGTACTTC

v_gene: TRBV29-1
abundance: .
j_gene: TRBJ1-1
d_gene: .
CDR3aa: CSVSAGTILPEAFF
CDR3nt: TGCAGCGTTAGCGCCGGGACGATCCTCCCTGAAGCTTTCTTT

v_gene: TRBV6-4
abundance: many
j_gene: TRBJ2-1
d_gene: TRBD2
CDR3aa: CASSEAGGPYNEQFF
CDR3nt: TGTGCCAGCAGTGAAGCGGGAGGACCATACAATGAGCAGTTCTTC

v_gene: TRBV7-9
abundance: .
j_gene: TRBJ2-1
d_gene: .
CDR3aa: CASSLAEDTSSYNEQFF
CDR3nt: TGTGCCAGCAGCTTAGCAGAGGACACCAGCTCCTACAATGAGCAGTTCTTC

v_gene: TRBV12-3/TRBV12-4
abundance: few
j_gene: TRBJ2-1
d_gene: .
CDR3aa: CASSTGRLSSYNEQFF
CDR3nt: TGTGCCAGCAGTACGGGACGCCTAAGCTCCTACAATGAGCAGTTCTTC

v_gene: TRBV3-1
abundance: many
j_gene: TRBJ1-5
d_gene: .
CDR3aa: CASSQRAGGNQPQHF
CDR3nt: TGTGCCAGCAGCCAGAGGGCAGGGGGCAATCAGCCCCAGCATTTT

v_gene: TRBV18
abundance: many
j_gene: TRBJ1-2
d_gene: .
CDR3aa: CASSSLDKPLGGYTF
CDR3nt: TGTGCCAGCTCATCACTTGACAAGCCGTTGGGAGGCTACACCTTC

v_gene: TRBV7-3
abundance: many
j_gene: TRBJ2-2
d_gene: .
CDR3aa: CASSSQSTSREELFF
CDR3nt: TGTGCCAGCAGTTCCCAATCGACTAGTCGCGAGGAGCTGTTTTTT

v_gene: TRBV7-2
abundance: many
j_gene: TRBJ2-5
d_gene: .
CDR3aa: CASSFSFASQETQYF
CDR3nt: TGTGCCAGCAGCTTCAGCTTTGCGAGCCAAGAGACCCAGTACTTC

v_gene: TRBV5-1
abundance: many
j_gene: TRBJ2-1
d_gene: TRBD2
CDR3aa: CASTQRGTSGRALNEQFF
CDR3nt: TGCGCCAGCACCCAGCGCGGGACTAGCGGGAGGGCCTTGAATGAGCAGTTCTTC

v_gene: TRBV20-1
abundance: .
j_gene: TRBJ2-1
d_gene: TRBD2
CDR3aa: CSAIIPGLASNEQFF
CDR3nt: TGCAGTGCTATAATACCGGGACTAGCGAGTAATGAGCAGTTCTTC

v_gene: TRBV6-1
abundance: many
j_gene: TRBJ2-3
d_gene: TRBD2
CDR3aa: CASRKSGDADTQYF
CDR3nt: TGTGCCAGCAGAAAGAGCGGGGACGCAGATACGCAGTATTTT

v_gene: TRBV2
abundance: few
j_gene: TRBJ2-7
d_gene: .
CDR3aa: CASSLAVRLDSPGEQYF
CDR3nt: TGTGCCAGCAGCTTGGCCGTGAGACTAGACTCCCCCGGCGAGCAGTACTTC

v_gene: TRBV6-2/TRBV6-3
abundance: .
j_gene: TRBJ1-4
d_gene: .
CDR3aa: CASRPRSEVWSKEKLFF
CDR3nt: TGTGCCAGCAGGCCACGATCAGAGGTCTGGTCGAAGGAAAAACTGTTTTTT

v_gene: TRBV29-1
abundance: .
j_gene: TRBJ1-1
d_gene: .
CDR3aa: CSVDRGAAKEAFF
CDR3nt: TGCAGCGTTGACAGAGGGGCAGCCAAAGAAGCTTTCTTT

v_gene: TRBV3-1
abundance: many
j_gene: TRBJ2-7
d_gene: .
CDR3aa: CASSLHQAGAKPEQYF
CDR3nt: TGTGCCAGCAGCCTCCACCAGGCGGGGGCCAAGCCCGAGCAGTACTTC

v_gene: TRBV28
abundance: many
j_gene: TRBJ2-1
d_gene: TRBD2
CDR3aa: CASSFVSGLIAGGSIYEQFF
CDR3nt: TGTGCCAGCAGTTTCGTCAGTGGGCTCATAGCGGGAGGGTCTATTTATGAGCAGTTCTTC

v_gene: TRBV24-1
abundance: many
j_gene: TRBJ2-5
d_gene: .
CDR3aa: CATSSQETQYF
CDR3nt: TGTGCCACCAGTTCACAGGAGACCCAGTACTTC

v_gene: TRBV3-1
abundance: many
j_gene: TRBJ2-4
d_gene: .
CDR3aa: CASSLGAKNIQYF
CDR3nt: TGTGCCAGCAGCCTCGGAGCCAAAAACATTCAGTACTTC

v_gene: TRBV15
abundance: .
j_gene: TRBJ2-1
d_gene: TRBD2
CDR3aa: CATSREDAGVEQFF
CDR3nt: TGTGCCACCAGCAGAGAGGACGCGGGGGTCGAGCAGTTCTTC

v_gene: TRBV20-1
abundance: .
j_gene: TRBJ1-2
d_gene: .
CDR3aa: CSALRRLEDYGYTF
CDR3nt: TGCAGTGCGCTCCGACGACTGGAAGACTATGGCTACACCTTC

v_gene: TRBV2
abundance: many
j_gene: TRBJ2-1
d_gene: TRBD2
CDR3aa: CASSEAGDYYNEQFF
CDR3nt: TGTGCCAGCAGTGAAGCGGGGGACTATTACAATGAGCAGTTCTTC

v_gene: TRBV7-8
abundance: many
j_gene: TRBJ2-2
d_gene: TRBD2
CDR3aa: CASSLVDFRGLAGESTGELFF
CDR3nt: TGTGCCAGCAGCTTAGTGGACTTCCGAGGACTAGCGGGAGAAAGCACCGGGGAGCTGTTTTTT

v_gene: TRBV28
abundance: many
j_gene: TRBJ2-7
d_gene: TRBD2
CDR3aa: CASSGRDRGDEQYF
CDR3nt: TGTGCCAGCAGTGGCCGGGACCGGGGGGACGAGCAGTACTTC

v_gene: TRBV7-2
abundance: many
j_gene: TRBJ1-2
d_gene: .
CDR3aa: CASSLTEIYGYTF
CDR3nt: TGTGCCAGCAGCCTAACGGAAATCTATGGCTACACCTTC

v_gene: TRBV3-1
abundance: many
j_gene: TRBJ1-1
d_gene: .
CDR3aa: CASSQIMNTEAFF
CDR3nt: TGTGCCAGCAGCCAAATTATGAACACTGAAGCTTTCTTT

v_gene: TRBV7-2
abundance: many
j_gene: TRBJ2-7
d_gene: TRBD2
CDR3aa: CASSLVAGVGEQYF
CDR3nt: TGTGCCAGCAGCTTAGTAGCGGGAGTTGGCGAGCAGTACTTC

v_gene: TRBV30
abundance: many
j_gene: TRBJ2-1
d_gene: .
CDR3aa: CAWSMGVSYNEQFF
CDR3nt: TGTGCCTGGAGTATGGGTGTCTCCTACAATGAGCAGTTCTTC

v_gene: TRBV7-6
abundance: many
j_gene: TRBJ2-5
d_gene: .
CDR3aa: CASSSPSAKETQYF
CDR3nt: TGTGCCAGCAGCTCACCCTCGGCGAAAGAGACCCAGTACTTC

v_gene: TRBV7-9
abundance: many
j_gene: TRBJ2-7
d_gene: .
CDR3aa: CASSQQGPYEQYF
CDR3nt: TGTGCCAGCAGCCAACAAGGGCCCTACGAGCAGTACTTC

v_gene: TRBV3-1
abundance: many
j_gene: TRBJ1-5
d_gene: .
CDR3aa: CASSRTVSNQPQHF
CDR3nt: TGTGCCAGCAGCCGGACAGTGAGCAATCAGCCCCAGCATTTT

v_gene: TRBV20-1
abundance: many
j_gene: TRBJ1-4
d_gene: TRBD1
CDR3aa: CSARGQLNEKLFF
CDR3nt: TGCAGTGCTAGGGGACAGCTTAATGAAAAACTGTTTTTT

v_gene: TRBV7-2
abundance: few
j_gene: TRBJ2-3
d_gene: TRBD2
CDR3aa: CASSSYTSGRDTQYF
CDR3nt: TGTGCCAGCAGCTCCTACACTAGCGGGAGGGATACGCAGTATTTT

v_gene: TRBV19
abundance: .
j_gene: TRBJ2-3
d_gene: TRBD2
CDR3aa: CASSLQRGSGDTQYF
CDR3nt: TGTGCCAGTAGTCTACAGCGGGGCTCCGGAGATACGCAGTATTTT

v_gene: TRBV7-9
abundance: many
j_gene: TRBJ2-7
d_gene: .
CDR3aa: CASSLVGTGAGNEQYF
CDR3nt: TGTGCCAGCAGCTTAGTGGGGACTGGAGCCGGCAACGAGCAGTACTTC

v_gene: TRBV5-5
abundance: .
j_gene: TRBJ2-1
d_gene: .
CDR3aa: CASSLQGWGYNEQFF
CDR3nt: TGTGCCAGCAGCTTACAGGGCTGGGGGTACAATGAGCAGTTCTTC

v_gene: TRBV11-2
abundance: many
j_gene: TRBJ2-5
d_gene: .
CDR3aa: CASSPRWGKETQYF
CDR3nt: TGTGCCAGCAGCCCCCGTTGGGGAAAAGAGACCCAGTACTTC

v_gene: TRBV7-9
abundance: .
j_gene: TRBJ2-1
d_gene: .
CDR3aa: CASSRGLLQYNEQFF
CDR3nt: TGTGCCAGCAGCCGGGGACTCCTACAGTACAATGAGCAGTTCTTC